A single sample is the source of the 26 T cell receptor beta chains below, sequenced in a study of tumor-infiltrating lymphocytes in primary liver carcinoma. Both RNA and DNA were isolated together from about 21-30 mg of bulk tissue that had not been sorted. With a constant-region primer, TCR beta cDNA was made from 450 to 550 ng of total RNA. Researchers made the TCR beta libraries by running three nested multiplex PCR rounds with slightly modified ARM-PCR. Rounds one and two of PCR, each of 10 to 11 cycles, were primed with TRBV1-TRBV30 forward primers and a C-beta reverse primer. TCRdb re-called the multiplex PCR reads with MiXCR, one entry per CDR3 protein. The data show 100,000 to 150,000 distinct CDR3 sequences, 60% to 70% seen once. Source material: liver tumor tissue from sampling region 1. The subset was: tumor region T1, superior pole. The origin of the receptors is a woman aged 55 to 70 with primary liver carcinoma and hepatitis B virus infection.

In the case of this clonotype: This may come from a read error, since a much larger clone is one base off. The chain couples TRBV12-3 or TRBV12-4 to TRBJ2-1; D tentatively reads TRBD1 or TRBD2 (5 bases each). The CDR3 totals 17 residues. V lost 1 base to trimming and J lost 10 bases, with 23 bases between them. CDR3 residues: CASSLVDEGIWSNEQFF. CDR3 bases: TGTGCCAGCAGTTTAGTGGACGAGGGGATTTGGTCGAACGAGCAGTTCTTC.

As for this clonotype: An end of the junction does not agree with germline; a read error may underlie this. The chain links TRBV12-3 or TRBV12-4 to TRBJ2-2; TRBD1 might be the D (5 bases). The CDR3 has 15 residues. The CDR3 loop reads CASSCWGGNTRELFF. The CDR3, as DNA: TGTGCCAGCAGTTGCTGGGGCGGTAACACCCGGGAGCTGTTTTTT.

This clonotype was observed many times. V and J are TRBV5-6 and TRBJ2-7; D possibly matches TRBD1 or TRBD2 (6 bases each). This CDR3 is built from 15 residues. V was cut by 2 bases and J by 3 bases, with 15 bases left in between. CDR1 and CDR2 (germline): SGHDT, YYEEEE. The CDR3 sequence: CASSFRGTAVYEQYF. The CDR3 DNA is TGTGCCAGCAGCTTTAGGGGGACTGCAGTCTACGAGCAGTACTTC.

Concerning this clonotype: One end of the junction fails to match germline, which may point to a read error. The CDR3 here is CAGLFSRGRGELFF. CDR3 in DNA: TGCGCCGGTCTATTTTCGAGGGGGAGGGGTGAGCTGTTCTTC. J is TRBJ2-1 and V is TRBV10-2; D perhaps matches TRBD2 (7 bases). Per the germline V gene, CDR1 is WSHSY and CDR2 is SAAADI. The CDR3 has 14 residues.

Turning to this clonotype: This may arise from a read error, as a much more abundant clone is one base away. The rearrangement links TRBV6-1 to TRBJ2-5; D not certain. The V gene lost 10 bases and the J gene lost 4 bases, with 16 bases spanning the gap. The CDR3 extends over 13 amino acids. The germline V gene encodes CDR1 MNHNS and CDR2 SASEGT. The CDR3 loop is CATHYGPGETQYF. The DNA for the CDR3 is TGTGCCACCCACTATGGCCCTGGAGAGACCCAGTACTTC.

A remark on this clonotype: Since a much larger clone is just one base distant, this may be a read error. This sequence joins TRBV29-1 and TRBJ1-2; unclear D gene. The CDR3 totals 15 residues. Per germline, CDR1 SQVTM and CDR2 ANQGSEA. Between the trimmed V and J ends, which lost 0 bases and 8 bases, there was a span of 19 bases. The CDR3 coding sequence is TGCAGCGTTGAAGAGGCCCCCTCGGTACTTGGGGGCTACACCTTC. Its protein is CSVEEAPSVLGGYTF.

This clonotype has only a few counts. The CDR3 is CASNSWTGITGELFF. The CDR3 DNA reads as TGTGCCAGCAATTCCTGGACAGGGATCACCGGGGAGCTGTTTTTT. The genes are TRBV7-9 and TRBJ2-2; 8 nucleotides match TRBD1. CDR1 and CDR2 from the germline V gene are SEHNR and FQNEAQ (reference sequence). The ends lost 7 bases at V and 4 bases at J; junction bases unmatched: 8. The CDR3 is 15 residues long.

This clonotype was observed once. This chain joins TRBV10-3 and TRBJ2-1; 11 nucleotides line up with TRBD2. Per the germline V gene, CDR1 is ENHRY and CDR2 is SYGVKD. The trim removed 6 bases at V and 6 bases at J, leaving 7 bases unmatched. The CDR3 is made up of 15 amino acids. The CDR3 DNA follows: TGTGCCATCAGCGTCGCCGGGACTAGCGGCAATGAGCAGTTCTTC. It yields the protein CAISVAGTSGNEQFF.

Turning to this clonotype: One junction end disagrees with the germline gene, perhaps due to a read error. This chain links TRBV6-6 with TRBJ2-3; weak D call: TRBD1 (6 bases). Germline-derived CDR1 and CDR2 are MNHNY and SVGAGI (reference sequence). The CDR3 extends over 17 amino acids. The CDR3, as DNA: TGTGCCAGTAGTTACGAGCAGGGGACAACGTTCACAGATACGCAGTATTTT. Translating gives CASSYEQGTTFTDTQYF.

Remarks on this clonotype: A junction boundary mismatches the germline segment, possibly from a read error. As DNA, the CDR3 is TGTGCCAGCAGTTTATCTTGGCCGGGGGGGGCCTATGGCAACACCTTC. Translation gives CASSLSWPGGAYGNTF. The chain joins TRBV28 to TRBJ1-2; possibly TRBD1 for D (6 bases). The CDR3 has 16 residues. Germline V gene data show CDR1 as MDHEN and CDR2 as SYDVKM.

Note on this clonotype: At one end, the junction sequence differs from germline, possibly due to a read error. The CDR3 region has the DNA TGTGCTAGCAGTGGAAACTATGAGCAGTTCTTC. Its protein is CASSGNYEQFF. V gene TRBV12-3 or TRBV12-4 combines with J gene TRBJ2-1; no definite D call. The CDR3 length is 11 residues.

This clonotype has just a few counts. The V and J genes are TRBV5-1 and TRBJ1-2; a possible D gene is TRBD1 (5 bases). The CDR3 length is 13 residues. CDR1 is SGHRS and CDR2 is YFSETQ in the germline V gene. Between the trimmed V and J ends, which lost 4 bases and 2 bases, there was a span of 9 bases. This CDR3 is CASSMAGNYGYTF. The CDR3 DNA reads TGCGCCAGCAGCATGGCAGGGAACTATGGCTACACCTTC. The complete variable domain, with remaining parts taken from reference TRBV5-1 and TRBJ1-2, reads KAGVTQTPRYLIKTRGQQVTLSCSPISGHRSVSWYQQTPGQGLQFLFEYFSETQRNKGNFPGRFSGRQFSNSRSEMNVSTLELGDSALYLCASSMAGNYGYTFGSGTRLTVV.

In regard to this clonotype: This could be a read error, since a much larger clone is one nucleotide away. This sequence joins TRBV4-1 and TRBJ1-2; no clear D. Trimming removed 7 bases from V and 0 bases from J, with 15 bases in between. This CDR3 comprises 15 residues. Germline V gives CDR1 MGHRA, CDR2 YSYEKL. The CDR3 DNA reads TGCGCCAGCAACCGGGTGGCTACTGCTAACTATGGCTACACCTTC. Its protein is CASNRVATANYGYTF.

The chain recombines TRBV28 with TRBJ2-5; D may be TRBD1 or TRBD2 (5 bases each). Deletions cut 7 bases from V and 5 bases from J, with 17 bases between. In germline, CDR1 is MDHEN, CDR2 SYDVKM. The CDR3 length is 14 residues. CDR3 sequence (DNA): TGTGCCAGCACCAACCCCGGGGCAGCGGAGACCCAGTACTTC. Residues: CASTNPGAAETQYF.

Comments on this clonotype: Without the conserved terminal phenylalanine or tryptophan, this CDR3 likely stems from a read error. The DNA is left out, because the CDR3 cannot be placed on it with certainty; the CDR3 is given as TCRdb lists it. The CDR3 sequence is CTSSLGRGEWGVDELFC. J is TRBJ2-5 and V is TRBV11-3; the tabulated D call, TRBD1, remains unverified against the DNA. Germline loops: CDR1 SGHNT, CDR2 YENEEA. The length of the CDR3 is 17 amino acids, counting both ends.

This clonotype was counted between two and nine times. The rearrangement joins TRBV2 to TRBJ1-1; TRBD1 agrees at 8 bases. This CDR3 contains 14 residues. Germline lookup yields CDR1 SNHLY and CDR2 FYNNEI. The V segment lost 8 bases and the J segment 0 bases; nucleotides outside the gene matches: 5. Written as DNA, the CDR3 is TGTGCCAGCGAATGGGACAGGCTGAACACTGAAGCTTTCTTT. Protein: CASEWDRLNTEAFF.

CDR3 bases: TGTGCCAGCAGCCACCTAGTGGTCGGTTGGGGTGAGCAGTTCTTC. This translates into CASSHLVVGWGEQFF. The chain uses TRBV7-3 and TRBJ2-1; D is unclear. Germline CDR1 SGHTA, CDR2 FQGTGA. V lost 5 bases, J lost 9 bases, and 20 bases lay in between. The CDR3 length is 15 residues.

The chain's CDR3 is CASSLDSGHTFEQYF. The CDR3 DNA is TGTGCCAGCAGCTTAGACTCAGGCCATACGTTCGAGCAGTACTTC. J is TRBJ2-7 and V is TRBV11-2; unclear D gene. V lost 0 bases and J 6 bases, leaving 15 bases between the germline ends. This CDR3 has 15 amino acids. The V gene's germline CDR1 is SGHAT and CDR2 FQNNGV.

The rearrangement joins TRBV4-2 to TRBJ2-2; D remains ambiguous. The germline gives CDR1 LGHNA, CDR2 YNFKEQ. V dropped 4 bases and J dropped 7 bases, with 22 bases sitting between them. The CDR3 runs 17 residues. The CDR3 here is CASSPRTLDFGDGELFF. The CDR3 DNA reads as TGTGCCAGCAGCCCCCGGACCCTCGACTTTGGAGACGGGGAGCTGTTTTTT.

Concerning this clonotype: This sequence may be a read error, since a much larger clone differs from it by one base. The gene calls are TRBV5-1 and TRBJ2-2; 9 bases agree with TRBD2. This CDR3 spans 16 amino acids. Germline values: CDR1 SGHRS, CDR2 YFSETQ. This CDR3 reads CASSKLAGSKTGELFF. CDR3 in DNA: TGCGCCAGCAGCAAACTAGCGGGTTCGAAAACCGGGGAGCTGTTTTTT.

This clonotype was found once. The germline gene is not matched at one end of the junction; a read error may be the cause. The CDR3 coding sequence is TGTGCCAGCAGCAGATTAAACCCCGAGGTTGCCAATGAGAAGTTCTTC. As protein: CASSRLNPEVANEKFF. The V gene is TRBV11-2, the J gene TRBJ2-1; the D is unclear. The germline V gene encodes CDR1 SGHAT and CDR2 FQNNGV. CDR3 length: 16 amino acids.

This clonotype was found many times. CDR3 DNA sequence: TGTGCCAGCAGCCCTCGAGGAATTGGTGCAGATACGCAGTATTTT. Translated: CASSPRGIGADTQYF. The rearrangement joins TRBV6-1 to TRBJ2-3; D not certain. The length of the CDR3 is 15 residues. V gave up 6 bases and J gave up 4 bases, with 17 bases separating them. Germline V lookup: CDR1 MNHNS, CDR2 SASEGT.

A remark on this clonotype: The conserved phenylalanine or tryptophan normally closing the CDR3 is absent here, so this likely arose from a read error. The chain combines TRBV11-2 with TRBJ2-3; D is unclear. Trimming removed 5 bases at V and 4 bases at J, with 10 bases between. The germline V gene has CDR1 SGHAT and CDR2 FQNNGV. The CDR3 is made up of 13 amino acids. CDR3 protein: CASSPLVSDTQYS. The CDR3 DNA reads TGTGCCAGCAGCCCCCTCGTGTCAGATACGCAGTATTCT.

On this clonotype itself: A much larger clonotype is one base distant, so this may be a read error. The rearrangement links TRBV6-1 to TRBJ2-3; D remains unclear. Trimming stripped 0 bases from V and 5 bases from J, with 15 bases between. The CDR3 sequence is 16 residues long. Per germline, CDR1 MNHNS and CDR2 SASEGT. This CDR3 reads CASSEAWGFGRDTQYF. CDR3 in DNA: TGTGCCAGCAGTGAAGCTTGGGGATTTGGAAGAGATACGCAGTATTTT.

A note on this clonotype: One end of the junction is discordant with germline, which a read error may explain. The rearrangement links TRBV28 to TRBJ2-5; 9 nucleotides match TRBD1. The CDR3 is made up of 14 amino acids. Per germline, CDR1 MDHEN and CDR2 SYDVKM. The CDR3, as DNA: TGTGCCAGTAGTTTGGGGGGACAGGGAGTGACCCAGTACTTC. Its translation is CASSLGGQGVTQYF.

In the case of this clonotype: A read error may account for a junction end that differs from germline. The CDR3 is CANSASDTGELFF. CDR3 sequence (DNA): TGTGCCAACAGTGCCTCGGACACCGGGGAGCTGTTTTTT. The chain joins TRBV6-1 to TRBJ2-2, with unresolved D. In germline, CDR1 is MNHNS, CDR2 SASEGT. The CDR3 runs 13 residues.